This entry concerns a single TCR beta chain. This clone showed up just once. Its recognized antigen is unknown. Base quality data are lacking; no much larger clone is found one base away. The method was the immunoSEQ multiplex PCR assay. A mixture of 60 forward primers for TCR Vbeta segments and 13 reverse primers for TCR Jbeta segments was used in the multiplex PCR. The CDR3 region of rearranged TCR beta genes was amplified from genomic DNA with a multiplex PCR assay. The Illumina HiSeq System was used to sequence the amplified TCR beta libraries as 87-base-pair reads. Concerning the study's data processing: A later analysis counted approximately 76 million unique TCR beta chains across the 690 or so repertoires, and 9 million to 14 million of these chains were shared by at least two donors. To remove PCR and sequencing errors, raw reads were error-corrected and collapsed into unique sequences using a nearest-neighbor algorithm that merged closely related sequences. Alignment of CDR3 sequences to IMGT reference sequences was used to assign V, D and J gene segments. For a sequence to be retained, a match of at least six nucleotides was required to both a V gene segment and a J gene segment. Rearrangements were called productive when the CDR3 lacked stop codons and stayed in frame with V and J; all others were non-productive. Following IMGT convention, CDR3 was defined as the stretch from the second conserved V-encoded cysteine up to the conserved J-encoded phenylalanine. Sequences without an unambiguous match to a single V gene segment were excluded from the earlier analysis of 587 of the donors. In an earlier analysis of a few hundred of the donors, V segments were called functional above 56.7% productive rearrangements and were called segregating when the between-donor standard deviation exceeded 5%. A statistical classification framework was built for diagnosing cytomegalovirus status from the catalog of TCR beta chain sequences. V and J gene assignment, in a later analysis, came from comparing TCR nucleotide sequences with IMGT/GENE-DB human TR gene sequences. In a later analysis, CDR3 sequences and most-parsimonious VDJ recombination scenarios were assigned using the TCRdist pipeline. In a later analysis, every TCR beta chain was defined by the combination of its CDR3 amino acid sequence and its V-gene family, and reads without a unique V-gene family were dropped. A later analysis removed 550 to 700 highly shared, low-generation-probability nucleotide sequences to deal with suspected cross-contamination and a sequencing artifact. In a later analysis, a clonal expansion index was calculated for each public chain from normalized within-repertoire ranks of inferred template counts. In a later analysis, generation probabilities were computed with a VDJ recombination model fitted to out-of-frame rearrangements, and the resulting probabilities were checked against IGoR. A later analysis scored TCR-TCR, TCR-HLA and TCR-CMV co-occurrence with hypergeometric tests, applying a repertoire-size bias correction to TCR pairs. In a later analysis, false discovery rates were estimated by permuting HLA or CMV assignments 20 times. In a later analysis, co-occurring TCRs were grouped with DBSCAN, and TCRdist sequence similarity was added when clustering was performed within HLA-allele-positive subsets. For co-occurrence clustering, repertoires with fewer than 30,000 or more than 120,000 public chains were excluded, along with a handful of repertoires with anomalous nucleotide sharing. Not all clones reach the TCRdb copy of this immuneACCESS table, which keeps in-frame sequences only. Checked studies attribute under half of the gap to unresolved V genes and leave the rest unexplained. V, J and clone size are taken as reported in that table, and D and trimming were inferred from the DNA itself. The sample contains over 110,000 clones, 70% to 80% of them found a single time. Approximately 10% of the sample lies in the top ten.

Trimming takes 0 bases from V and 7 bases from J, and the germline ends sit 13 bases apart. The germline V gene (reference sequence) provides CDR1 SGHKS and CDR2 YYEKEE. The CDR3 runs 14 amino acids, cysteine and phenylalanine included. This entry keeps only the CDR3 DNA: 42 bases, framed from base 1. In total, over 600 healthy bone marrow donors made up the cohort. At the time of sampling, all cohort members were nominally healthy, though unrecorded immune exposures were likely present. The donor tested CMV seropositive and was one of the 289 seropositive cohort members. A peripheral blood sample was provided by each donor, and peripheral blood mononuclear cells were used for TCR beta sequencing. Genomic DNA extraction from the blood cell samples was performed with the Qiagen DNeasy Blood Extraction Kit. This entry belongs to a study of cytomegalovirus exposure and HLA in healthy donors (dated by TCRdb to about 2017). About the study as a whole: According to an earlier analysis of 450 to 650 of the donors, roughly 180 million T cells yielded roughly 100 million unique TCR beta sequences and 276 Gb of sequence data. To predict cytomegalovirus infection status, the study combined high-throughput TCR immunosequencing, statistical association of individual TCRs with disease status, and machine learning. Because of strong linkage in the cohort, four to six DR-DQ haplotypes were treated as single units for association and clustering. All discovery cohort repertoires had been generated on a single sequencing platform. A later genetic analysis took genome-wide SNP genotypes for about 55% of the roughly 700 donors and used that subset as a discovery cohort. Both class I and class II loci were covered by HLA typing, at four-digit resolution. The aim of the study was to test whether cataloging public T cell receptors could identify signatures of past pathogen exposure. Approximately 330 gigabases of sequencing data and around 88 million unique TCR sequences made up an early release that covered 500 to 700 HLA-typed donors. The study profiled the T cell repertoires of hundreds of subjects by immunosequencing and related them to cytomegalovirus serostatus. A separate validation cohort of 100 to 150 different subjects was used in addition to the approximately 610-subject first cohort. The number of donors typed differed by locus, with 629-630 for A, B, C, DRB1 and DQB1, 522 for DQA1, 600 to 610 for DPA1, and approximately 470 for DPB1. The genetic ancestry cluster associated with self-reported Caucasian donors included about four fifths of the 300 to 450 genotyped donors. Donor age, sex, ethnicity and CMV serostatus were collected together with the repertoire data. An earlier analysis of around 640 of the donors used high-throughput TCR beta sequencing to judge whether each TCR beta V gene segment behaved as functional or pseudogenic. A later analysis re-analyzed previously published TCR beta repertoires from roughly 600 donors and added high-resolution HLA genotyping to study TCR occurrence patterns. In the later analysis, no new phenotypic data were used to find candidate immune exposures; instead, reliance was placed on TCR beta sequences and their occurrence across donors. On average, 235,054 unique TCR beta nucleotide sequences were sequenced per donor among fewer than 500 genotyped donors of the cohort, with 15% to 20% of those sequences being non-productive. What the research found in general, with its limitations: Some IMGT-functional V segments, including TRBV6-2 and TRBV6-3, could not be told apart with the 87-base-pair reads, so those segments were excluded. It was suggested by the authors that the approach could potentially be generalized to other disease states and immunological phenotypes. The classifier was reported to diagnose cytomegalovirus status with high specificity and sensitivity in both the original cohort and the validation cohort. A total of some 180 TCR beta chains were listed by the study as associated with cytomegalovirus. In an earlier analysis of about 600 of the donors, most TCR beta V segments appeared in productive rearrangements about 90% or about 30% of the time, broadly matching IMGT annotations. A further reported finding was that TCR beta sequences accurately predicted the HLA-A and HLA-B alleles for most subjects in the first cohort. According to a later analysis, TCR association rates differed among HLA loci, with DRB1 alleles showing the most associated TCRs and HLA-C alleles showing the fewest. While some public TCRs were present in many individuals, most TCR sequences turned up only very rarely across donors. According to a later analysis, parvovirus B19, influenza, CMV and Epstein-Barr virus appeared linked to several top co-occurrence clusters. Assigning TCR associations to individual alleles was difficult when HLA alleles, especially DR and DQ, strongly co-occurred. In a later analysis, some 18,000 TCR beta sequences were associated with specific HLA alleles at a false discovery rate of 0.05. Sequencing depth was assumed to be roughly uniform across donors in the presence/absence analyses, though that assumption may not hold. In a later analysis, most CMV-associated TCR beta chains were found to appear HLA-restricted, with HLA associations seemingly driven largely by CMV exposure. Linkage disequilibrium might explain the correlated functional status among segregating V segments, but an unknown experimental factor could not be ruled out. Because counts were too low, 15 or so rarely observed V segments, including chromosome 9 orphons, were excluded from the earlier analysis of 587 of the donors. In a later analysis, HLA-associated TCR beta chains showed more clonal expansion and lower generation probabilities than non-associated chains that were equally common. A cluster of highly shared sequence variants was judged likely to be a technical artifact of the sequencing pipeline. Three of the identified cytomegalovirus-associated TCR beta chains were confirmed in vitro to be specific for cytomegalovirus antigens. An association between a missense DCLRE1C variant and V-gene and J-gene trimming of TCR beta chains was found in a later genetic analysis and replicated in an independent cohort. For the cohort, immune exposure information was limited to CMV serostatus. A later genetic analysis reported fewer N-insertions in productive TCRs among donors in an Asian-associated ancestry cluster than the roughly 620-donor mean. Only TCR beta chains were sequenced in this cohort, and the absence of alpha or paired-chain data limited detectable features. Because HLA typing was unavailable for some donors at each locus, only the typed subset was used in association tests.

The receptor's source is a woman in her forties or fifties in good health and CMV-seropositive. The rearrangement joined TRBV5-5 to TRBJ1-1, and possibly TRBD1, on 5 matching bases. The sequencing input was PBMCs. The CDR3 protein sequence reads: CASSLAVSTDEAFF. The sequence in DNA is TGTGCCAGCAGCTTGGCAGTCTCGACAGATGAAGCTTTCTTT. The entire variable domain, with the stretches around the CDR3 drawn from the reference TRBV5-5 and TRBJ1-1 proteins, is DAGVTQSPTHLIKTRGQQVTLRCSPISGHKSVSWYQQVLGQGPQFIFQYYEKEERGRGNFPDRFSARQFPNYSSELNVNALLLGDSALYLCASSLAVSTDEAFFGQGTRLTVV.